This is a list of T cell receptor beta chains from one sample in a study of T cells in Graves' hyperthyroidism and ophthalmopathy. In TCRdb, the multiplex PCR reads were re-called with MiXCR into one record per CDR3 protein. This table holds around 280,000 distinct CDR3 sequences, about 14% found once. Sequencing input: blood. These receptors were collected from a woman in her twenties or thirties with Graves' hyperthyroidism that later progressed to Graves' ophthalmopathy. The CDR3 runs from the conserved cysteine through the conserved F or W. The order of the fields is D gene, clone size, V gene, J gene, CDR3 DNA, CDR3 protein. D genes are given only for firm matches. Clone size, where shown, is once, few, many, or a class for clones that have expanded.

D: TRBD2
size: .
V: TRBV11-1
J: TRBJ2-7
DNA: TGTGCCAACAGCTTAACGACTAGCGGGAGTCAATACGAGCAGTACTTC
CDR3: CANSLTTSGSQYEQYF

D: TRBD2
size: many
V: TRBV12-5
J: TRBJ2-3
DNA: TGTGCTAGTGGTTCGAGCGGGGGCACAGATACGCAGTATTTT
CDR3: CASGSSGGTDTQYF

D: .
size: many
V: TRBV7-2
J: TRBJ2-1
DNA: TGTGCCAGCAGCGAAAAGGGGGGCCCCTACAATGAGCAGTTCTTC
CDR3: CASSEKGGPYNEQFF

D: .
size: many
V: TRBV20-1
J: TRBJ1-6
DNA: TGCAGTGCTAGAGGGACCGGTTCACCCCTCCACTTT
CDR3: CSARGTGSPLHF

D: TRBD2
size: many
V: TRBV7-2
J: TRBJ2-7
DNA: TGTGCCAGCAGCCGCGGGGGAGGAAGCTCCTACGAGCAGTACTTC
CDR3: CASSRGGGSSYEQYF

D: .
size: few
V: TRBV11-2
J: TRBJ1-4
DNA: TGTGCCAGCAGCCCCAGGGGAATCGGTAATGAAAAACTGTTTTTT
CDR3: CASSPRGIGNEKLFF

D: .
size: many
V: TRBV28
J: TRBJ1-1
DNA: TGTGCCAGCAGTTTAGGGGAAAAAGGGACACCCAAAGCTTTCTTT
CDR3: CASSLGEKGTPKAFF

D: .
size: many
V: TRBV7-8
J: TRBJ2-7
DNA: TGTGCCAGCAGCTTAATGACAGAGGCCTACGAGCAGTACTTC
CDR3: CASSLMTEAYEQYF

D: TRBD2
size: many
V: TRBV24-1
J: TRBJ2-5
DNA: TGTGCCACCAGTGAACCGGGACTACAAGAGACCCAGTACTTC
CDR3: CATSEPGLQETQYF

D: .
size: many
V: TRBV24-1
J: TRBJ2-3
DNA: TGTGCCACCAGTGGTTCCGAGGAGAGCACAGATACGCAGTATTTT
CDR3: CATSGSEESTDTQYF

D: .
size: many
V: TRBV2
J: TRBJ1-1
DNA: TGTGCCAGCAAGGGTATGGGGAACACTGAAGCTTTCTTT
CDR3: CASKGMGNTEAFF

D: .
size: many
V: TRBV6-1
J: TRBJ2-7
DNA: TGTGCCAGCAGGGAACAGGGTGTCTCCTACGAGCAGTACTTC
CDR3: CASREQGVSYEQYF

D: TRBD2
size: many
V: TRBV6-1
J: TRBJ2-7
DNA: TGTGCCAGCAGTGAAGCGCCTAGCGGGGCCGAGCAGTACTTC
CDR3: CASSEAPSGAEQYF

D: .
size: .
V: TRBV29-1
J: TRBJ2-3
DNA: TGCAGCGCCGGTGGGGGACAAGGTAACACAGATACGCAGTATTTT
CDR3: CSAGGGQGNTDTQYF

D: .
size: many
V: TRBV11-1
J: TRBJ2-3
DNA: TGTGCCAGCAGCTCCTTTGAGGTTACCGCCGGGGGAGATACGCAGTATTTT
CDR3: CASSSFEVTAGGDTQYF

D: .
size: .
V: TRBV20-1
J: TRBJ2-7
DNA: TGCAGTGCTAGAGGCCCAGGACTAATTCCCTACGAGCAGTACTTC
CDR3: CSARGPGLIPYEQYF

D: TRBD1
size: .
V: TRBV2
J: TRBJ1-1
DNA: TGTGCCAGCCGGGGACAGCGCTCTGAAGCTTTCTTT
CDR3: CASRGQRSEAFF

D: .
size: .
V: TRBV27
J: TRBJ2-2
DNA: TGTGCCACCAGTATACAGGGCCCCACCGGGGAGCTGTTTTTT
CDR3: CATSIQGPTGELFF

D: .
size: many
V: TRBV30
J: TRBJ1-1
DNA: TGTGCCTGGAATCCGGGGACATGGGTCGGCACTGAAGCTTTCTTT
CDR3: CAWNPGTWVGTEAFF

D: .
size: many
V: TRBV28
J: TRBJ2-1
DNA: TGTGCCAGCAGCCAGCCACTTAGCGAGTCCTACAATGAGCAGTTCTTC
CDR3: CASSQPLSESYNEQFF

D: .
size: many
V: TRBV6-2/TRBV6-3
J: TRBJ2-1
DNA: TGTGCCAGCAGTTACTCAGCGGAGCAGTTCTTC
CDR3: CASSYSAEQFF

D: .
size: many
V: TRBV30
J: TRBJ1-1
DNA: TGTGCCTGGAGGAACACTAGGAACACTGAAGCTTTCTTT
CDR3: CAWRNTRNTEAFF

D: .
size: few
V: TRBV3-1
J: TRBJ1-6
DNA: TGTGCCAGCAGCCAAGATTCTGGGGGGTCCTCACCCCTCCACTTT
CDR3: CASSQDSGGSSPLHF

D: .
size: many
V: TRBV28
J: TRBJ2-1
DNA: TGTGCCAGCCTTCCCGGGACCTCGGGGTACAATGAGCAGTTCTTC
CDR3: CASLPGTSGYNEQFF

D: .
size: few
V: TRBV10-3
J: TRBJ1-5
DNA: TGTGCCATCAGTGACCCCCAAAAAGAGGGCAAACAGCCCCAGCATTTT
CDR3: CAISDPQKEGKQPQHF

D: TRBD2
size: few
V: TRBV2
J: TRBJ2-1
DNA: TGTGCCAGCGGGGGTCTAGCGGGAGGTAATGAGCAGTTCTTC
CDR3: CASGGLAGGNEQFF

D: .
size: many
V: TRBV3-1
J: TRBJ2-2
DNA: TGTGCCAGCAGCCAAAGGCGATCGACAGCGACCGGGGAGCTGTTTTTT
CDR3: CASSQRRSTATGELFF

D: .
size: many
V: TRBV28
J: TRBJ1-6
DNA: TGTGCCAGCAGTCCGAACTATAATTCACCCCTCCACTTT
CDR3: CASSPNYNSPLHF

D: TRBD2
size: many
V: TRBV5-6
J: TRBJ2-1
DNA: TGTGCCAGCAGCTTGGTTGGGACTAGCGGGATCGATGAGCAGTTCTTC
CDR3: CASSLVGTSGIDEQFF

D: .
size: many
V: TRBV9
J: TRBJ2-1
DNA: TGTGCCAGCAGCGTAGGAGTCCTCAGTGAGCAGTTCTTC
CDR3: CASSVGVLSEQFF

D: .
size: many
V: TRBV7-2
J: TRBJ2-7
DNA: TGTGCCAGCAGCCCCGGGACAAGACCCCCCTACGAGCAGTACTTC
CDR3: CASSPGTRPPYEQYF

D: .
size: many
V: TRBV4-3
J: TRBJ1-2
DNA: TGCGCCAGCAGCCCTCACAGGGACGCTAACTATGGCTACACCTTC
CDR3: CASSPHRDANYGYTF